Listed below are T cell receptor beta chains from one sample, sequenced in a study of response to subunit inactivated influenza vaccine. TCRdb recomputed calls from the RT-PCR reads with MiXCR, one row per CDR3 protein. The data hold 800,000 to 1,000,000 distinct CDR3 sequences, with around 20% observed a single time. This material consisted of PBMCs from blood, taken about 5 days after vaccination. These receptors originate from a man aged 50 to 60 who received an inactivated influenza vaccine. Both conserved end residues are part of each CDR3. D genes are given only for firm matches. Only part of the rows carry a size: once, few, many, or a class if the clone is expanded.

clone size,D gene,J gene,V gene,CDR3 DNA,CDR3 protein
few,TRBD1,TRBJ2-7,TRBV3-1,TGTGCCAGCAGCCGGGCCGGGACAGGGATCTACGAGCAGTACTTC,CASSRAGTGIYEQYF
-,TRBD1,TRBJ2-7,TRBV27,TGTGCCAGCAGTTTAACGCCATCCGGGACAGGCTCCTACGAGCAGTACTTC,CASSLTPSGTGSYEQYF
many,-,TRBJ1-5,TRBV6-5,TGTGCCAGCAGTTACTCGGGCGGGGCTAGTCAGCCCCAGCATTTT,CASSYSGGASQPQHF
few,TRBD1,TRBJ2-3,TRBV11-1,TGTGCCAGCAGCTTAGGCGGGACAGGGCTCCGGAGAGATACGCAGTATTTT,CASSLGGTGLRRDTQYF
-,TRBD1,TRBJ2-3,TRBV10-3,TGTGCCATCAGTGCGACAGGGGCCCTTAGCACAGATACGCAGTATTTT,CAISATGALSTDTQYF
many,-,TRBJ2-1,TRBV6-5,TGTGCCAGCAGACGACAGTACAATGAGCAGTTCTTC,CASRRQYNEQFF
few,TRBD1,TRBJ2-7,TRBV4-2,TGTGCCAGCAGCCAAGGGGTAAACAGGGGCGAGCAGTACTTC,CASSQGVNRGEQYF
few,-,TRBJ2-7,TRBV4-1,TGCGCCAGCAGCCAAGATAAGCTGAGCTCCTACGAGCAGTACTTC,CASSQDKLSSYEQYF
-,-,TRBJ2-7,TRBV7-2,TGTGCCAGCAGCTTGAGGTCGTCGAGCTCCTACGAGCAGTACTTC,CASSLRSSSSYEQYF
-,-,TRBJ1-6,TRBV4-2,TGTGCCAGCAGCCAGTCGACACAGGGAAATTCACCCCTCCACTTT,CASSQSTQGNSPLHF
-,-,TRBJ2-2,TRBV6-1,TGTGCCAGCAGCCGGGACTTTACCACCGGGGAGCTGTTTTTT,CASSRDFTTGELFF
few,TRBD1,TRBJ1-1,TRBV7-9,TGTGCCAGCAGCCTACAGGGGGCGATGACTGAAGCTTTCTTT,CASSLQGAMTEAFF
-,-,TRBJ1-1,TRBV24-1,TGTGCCACCAGTGAAGCAACAGAAAACACTGAAGCTTTCTTT,CATSEATENTEAFF
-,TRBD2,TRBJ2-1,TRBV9,TGTGCCAGCAGCGTAGGACTAGCGGGTCTGGATGAGCAGTTCTTC,CASSVGLAGLDEQFF
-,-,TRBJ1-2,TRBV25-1,TGTGCCAGCATTGACCATTCCTATGGCTACACCTTC,CASIDHSYGYTF
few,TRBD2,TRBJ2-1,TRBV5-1,TGCGCCAGCAGCCCGACTAGCGGGGCCCACAATGAGCAGTTCTTC,CASSPTSGAHNEQFF
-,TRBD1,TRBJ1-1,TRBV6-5,TGTGCCAGCAGTTACCCCAGGGGGACTTTCTTT,CASSYPRGTFF
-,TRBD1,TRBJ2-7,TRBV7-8,TGTGCCAGCAGCCCCGGAATCGTACGACAGGGGGGGACCTACGAGCAGTACTTC,CASSPGIVRQGGTYEQYF
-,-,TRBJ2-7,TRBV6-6,TGTGCCAGCAGGCACAGCTCCTACGAGCAGTACTTC,CASRHSSYEQYF
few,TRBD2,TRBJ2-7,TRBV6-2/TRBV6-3,TGTGCCAGCAGTTCCCTGAAAAAGCGGGAGGTTTACGAGCAGTACTTC,CASSSLKKREVYEQYF